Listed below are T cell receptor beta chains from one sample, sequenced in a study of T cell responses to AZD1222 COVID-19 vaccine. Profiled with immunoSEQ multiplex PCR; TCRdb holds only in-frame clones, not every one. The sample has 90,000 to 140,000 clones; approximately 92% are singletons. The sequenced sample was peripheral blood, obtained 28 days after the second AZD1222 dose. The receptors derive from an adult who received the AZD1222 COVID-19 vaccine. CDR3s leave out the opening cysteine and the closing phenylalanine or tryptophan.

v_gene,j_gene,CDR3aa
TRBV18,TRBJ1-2,ASSPRQGGNYGYT
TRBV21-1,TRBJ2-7,ASSTRDRGHNYEQY
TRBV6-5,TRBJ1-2,ASRISTIGGYT
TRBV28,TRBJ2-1,ASRSGTSGSNEQF
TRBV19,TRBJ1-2,ASSIGFVGGGDYGYT
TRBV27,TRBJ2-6,ASRFTGGSSGANVLT
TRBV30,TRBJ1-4,AWSVRGGKEKLF
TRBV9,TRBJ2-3,ASSPHFSDTQY
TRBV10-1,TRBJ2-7,ASSDGGLAGPPRSYEQY
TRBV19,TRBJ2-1,ASGQTGSYNEQF
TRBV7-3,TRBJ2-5,ASSPSTGLAQY
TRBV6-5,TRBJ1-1,ASSYSGRGGTEAF
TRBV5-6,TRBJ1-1,ASTEGARSTEAF
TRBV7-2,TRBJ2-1,ASSSTGFANNEQF
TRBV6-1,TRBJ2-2,ASSDDPNTGELF